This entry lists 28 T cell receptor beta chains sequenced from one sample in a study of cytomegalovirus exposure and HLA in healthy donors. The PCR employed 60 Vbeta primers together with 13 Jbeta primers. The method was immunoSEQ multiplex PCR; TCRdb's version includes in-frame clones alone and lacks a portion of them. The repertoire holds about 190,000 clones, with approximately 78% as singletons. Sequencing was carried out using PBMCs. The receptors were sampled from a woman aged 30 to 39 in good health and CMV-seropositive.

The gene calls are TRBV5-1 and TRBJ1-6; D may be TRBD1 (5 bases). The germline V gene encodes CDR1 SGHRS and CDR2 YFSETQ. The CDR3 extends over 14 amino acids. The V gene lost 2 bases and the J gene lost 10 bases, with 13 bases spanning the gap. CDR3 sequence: CASSFSGGESPLHF. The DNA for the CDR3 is TGCGCCAGCAGCTTCTCCGGGGGAGAATCACCCCTCCACTTT.

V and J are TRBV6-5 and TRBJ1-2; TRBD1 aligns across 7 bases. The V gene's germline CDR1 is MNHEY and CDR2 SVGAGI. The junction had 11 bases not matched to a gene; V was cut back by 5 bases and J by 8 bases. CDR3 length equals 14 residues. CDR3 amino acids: CASSEAGGWGGYTF. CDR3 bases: TGTGCCAGCAGTGAGGCAGGGGGATGGGGGGGCTACACCTTC.

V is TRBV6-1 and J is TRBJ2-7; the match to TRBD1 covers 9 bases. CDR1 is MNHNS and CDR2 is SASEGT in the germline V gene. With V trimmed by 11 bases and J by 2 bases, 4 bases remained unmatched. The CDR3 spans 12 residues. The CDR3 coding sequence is TGTGCCCTACAGGGGGCTGCCTACGAGCAGTACTTC. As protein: CALQGAAYEQYF.

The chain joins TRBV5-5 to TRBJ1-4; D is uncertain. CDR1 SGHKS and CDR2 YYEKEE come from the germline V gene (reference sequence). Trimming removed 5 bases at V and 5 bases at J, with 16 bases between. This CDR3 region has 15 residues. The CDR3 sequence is CASRPYGVENEKLFF. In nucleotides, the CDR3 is TGTGCCAGCAGGCCATACGGGGTGGAGAATGAAAAACTGTTTTTT.

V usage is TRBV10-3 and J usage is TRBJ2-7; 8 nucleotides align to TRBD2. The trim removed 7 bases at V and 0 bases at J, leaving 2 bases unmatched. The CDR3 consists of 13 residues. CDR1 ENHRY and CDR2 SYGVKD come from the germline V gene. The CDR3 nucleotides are TGTGCCATCAAAGGGACTAGCTCCTACGAGCAGTACTTC. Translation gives CAIKGTSSYEQYF.

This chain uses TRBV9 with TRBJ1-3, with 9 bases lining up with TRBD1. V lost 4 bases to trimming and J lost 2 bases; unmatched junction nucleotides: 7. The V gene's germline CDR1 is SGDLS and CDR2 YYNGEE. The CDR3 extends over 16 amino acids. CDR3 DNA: TGTGCCAGCAGCTCCGGGACAGGGAGAACTGGAAACACCATATATTTT. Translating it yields CASSSGTGRTGNTIYF.

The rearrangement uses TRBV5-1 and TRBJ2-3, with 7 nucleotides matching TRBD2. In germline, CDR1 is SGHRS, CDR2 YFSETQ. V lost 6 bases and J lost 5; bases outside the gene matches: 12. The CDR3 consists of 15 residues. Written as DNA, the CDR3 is TGCGCCAGCAAGATCTGGGGGGAGCGGGGAGATACGCAGTATTTT. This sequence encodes CASKIWGERGDTQYF.

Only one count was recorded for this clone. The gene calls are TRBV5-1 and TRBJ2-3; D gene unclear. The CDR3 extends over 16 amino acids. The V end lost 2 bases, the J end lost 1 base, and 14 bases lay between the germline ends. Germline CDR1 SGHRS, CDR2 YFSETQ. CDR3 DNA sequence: TGCGCCAGCAGCTTCAATATGGCCGCCGGCACAGATACGCAGTATTTT. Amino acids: CASSFNMAAGTDTQYF.

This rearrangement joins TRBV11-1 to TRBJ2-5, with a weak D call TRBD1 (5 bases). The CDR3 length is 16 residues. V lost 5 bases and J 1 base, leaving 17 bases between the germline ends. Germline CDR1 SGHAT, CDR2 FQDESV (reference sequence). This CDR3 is CASSHSLSTAQETQYF. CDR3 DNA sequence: TGTGCCAGCAGCCATTCTTTATCGACAGCCCAAGAGACCCAGTACTTC.

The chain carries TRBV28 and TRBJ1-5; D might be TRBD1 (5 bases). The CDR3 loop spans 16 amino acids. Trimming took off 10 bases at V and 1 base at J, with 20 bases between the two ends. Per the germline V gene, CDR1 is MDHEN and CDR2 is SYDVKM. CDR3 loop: CAICPLDRRSNQPQHF. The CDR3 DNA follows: TGTGCCATCTGCCCCCTAGACAGAAGAAGCAATCAGCCCCAGCATTTT.

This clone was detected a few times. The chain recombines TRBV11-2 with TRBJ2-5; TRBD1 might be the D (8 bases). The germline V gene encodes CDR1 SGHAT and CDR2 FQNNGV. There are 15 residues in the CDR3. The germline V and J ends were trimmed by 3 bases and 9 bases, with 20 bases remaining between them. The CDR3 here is CASSFDSGTGWAQYF. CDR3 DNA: TGTGCCAGCAGCTTCGACAGCGGGACAGGTTGGGCCCAGTACTTC.

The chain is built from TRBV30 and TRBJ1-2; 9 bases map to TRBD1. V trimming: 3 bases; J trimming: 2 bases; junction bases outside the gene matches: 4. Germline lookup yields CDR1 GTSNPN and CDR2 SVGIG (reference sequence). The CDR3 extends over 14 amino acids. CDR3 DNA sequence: TGTGCCTGGAGGAGGGACAGGGCAAACTATGGCTACACCTTC. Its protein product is CAWRRDRANYGYTF.

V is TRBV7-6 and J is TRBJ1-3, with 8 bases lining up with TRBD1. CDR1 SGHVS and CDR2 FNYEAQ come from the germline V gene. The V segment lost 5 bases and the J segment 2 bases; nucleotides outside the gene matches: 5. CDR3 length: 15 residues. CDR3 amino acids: CASSQTGVTGNTIYF. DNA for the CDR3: TGTGCCAGCAGCCAGACAGGGGTCACTGGAAACACCATATATTTT.

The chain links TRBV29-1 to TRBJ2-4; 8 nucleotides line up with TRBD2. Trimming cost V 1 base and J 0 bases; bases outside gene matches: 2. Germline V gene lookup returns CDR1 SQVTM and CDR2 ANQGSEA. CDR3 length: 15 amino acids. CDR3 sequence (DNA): TGCAGCGTTGAAGGGACTAGCCCAGCCAAAAACATTCAGTACTTC. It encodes CSVEGTSPAKNIQYF.

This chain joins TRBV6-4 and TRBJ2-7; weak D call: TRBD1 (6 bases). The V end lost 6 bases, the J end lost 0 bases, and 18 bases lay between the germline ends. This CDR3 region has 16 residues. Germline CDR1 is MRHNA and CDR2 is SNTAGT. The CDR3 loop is CASRGAPDGLSYEQYF. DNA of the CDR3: TGTGCCAGCAGGGGGGCCCCGGACGGTCTCTCCTACGAGCAGTACTTC.

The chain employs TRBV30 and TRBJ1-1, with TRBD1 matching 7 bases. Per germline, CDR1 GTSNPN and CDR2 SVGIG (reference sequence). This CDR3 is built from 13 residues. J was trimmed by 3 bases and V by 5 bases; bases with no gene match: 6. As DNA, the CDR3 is TGTGCCTGGGAACCAACAGGGGACACTGAAGCTTTCTTT. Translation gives CAWEPTGDTEAFF.

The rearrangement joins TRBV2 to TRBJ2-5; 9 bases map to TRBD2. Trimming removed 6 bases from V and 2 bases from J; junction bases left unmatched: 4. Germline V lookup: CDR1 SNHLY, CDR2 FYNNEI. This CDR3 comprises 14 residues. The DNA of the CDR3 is TGTGCCAGCAGGGTTGCGGGAGGGCAAGAGACCCAGTACTTC. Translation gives CASRVAGGQETQYF.

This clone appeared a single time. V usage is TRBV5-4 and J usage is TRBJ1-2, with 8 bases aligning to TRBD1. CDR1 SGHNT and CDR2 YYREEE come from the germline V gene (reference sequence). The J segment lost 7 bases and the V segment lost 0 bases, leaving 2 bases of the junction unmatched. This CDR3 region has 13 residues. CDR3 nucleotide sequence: TGTGCCAGCAGCTTGGGGACAGGGTTTGGCTACACCTTC. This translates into CASSLGTGFGYTF.

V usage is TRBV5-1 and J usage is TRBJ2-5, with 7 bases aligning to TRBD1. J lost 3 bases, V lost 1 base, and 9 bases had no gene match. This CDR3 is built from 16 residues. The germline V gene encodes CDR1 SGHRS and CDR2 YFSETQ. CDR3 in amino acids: CASSLRPQGEEETQYF. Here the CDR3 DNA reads TGCGCCAGCAGCTTGCGACCTCAGGGGGAAGAAGAGACCCAGTACTTC.

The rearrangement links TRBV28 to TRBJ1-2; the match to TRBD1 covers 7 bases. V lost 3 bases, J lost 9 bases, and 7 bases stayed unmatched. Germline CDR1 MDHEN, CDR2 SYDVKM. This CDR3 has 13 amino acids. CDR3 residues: CASSLGTVLSYTF. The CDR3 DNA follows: TGTGCCAGCAGTTTGGGGACAGTCCTAAGCTACACCTTC.

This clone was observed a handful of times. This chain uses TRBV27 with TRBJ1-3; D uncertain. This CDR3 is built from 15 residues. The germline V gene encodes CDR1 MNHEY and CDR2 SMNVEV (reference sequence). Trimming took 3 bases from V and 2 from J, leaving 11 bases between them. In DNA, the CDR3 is TGTGCCAGCAGTTTCCGGGAAGGGCCTGGAAACACCATATATTTT. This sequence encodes CASSFREGPGNTIYF.

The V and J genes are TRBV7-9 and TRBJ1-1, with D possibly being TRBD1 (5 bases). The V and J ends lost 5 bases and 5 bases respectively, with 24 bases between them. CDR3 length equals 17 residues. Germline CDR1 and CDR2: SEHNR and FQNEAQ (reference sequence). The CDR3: CASSPNRLGREGTEAFF. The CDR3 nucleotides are TGTGCCAGCAGCCCGAATCGGTTGGGCAGGGAGGGGACTGAAGCTTTCTTT.

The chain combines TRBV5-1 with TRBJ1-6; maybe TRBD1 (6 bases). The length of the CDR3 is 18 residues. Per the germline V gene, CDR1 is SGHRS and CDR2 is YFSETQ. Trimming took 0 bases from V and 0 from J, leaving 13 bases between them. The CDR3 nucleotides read TGCGCCAGCAGCTTGGTTCCGGAGGACAGCTCCTATAATTCACCCCTCCACTTT. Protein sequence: CASSLVPEDSSYNSPLHF.

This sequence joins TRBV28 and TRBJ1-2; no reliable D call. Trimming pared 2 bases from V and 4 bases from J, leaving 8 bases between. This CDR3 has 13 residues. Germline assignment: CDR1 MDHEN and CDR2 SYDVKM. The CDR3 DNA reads TGTGCCAGCAGTTTAATAACTACCTATGGCTACACCTTC. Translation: CASSLITTYGYTF.

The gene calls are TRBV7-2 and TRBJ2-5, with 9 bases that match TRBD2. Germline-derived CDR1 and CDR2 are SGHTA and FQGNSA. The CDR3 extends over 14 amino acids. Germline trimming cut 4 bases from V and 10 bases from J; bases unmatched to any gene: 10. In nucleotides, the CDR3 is TGTGCCAGCAGCTGGGGGTCGCGGGGGGGTATCCAGTACTTC. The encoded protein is CASSWGSRGGIQYF.

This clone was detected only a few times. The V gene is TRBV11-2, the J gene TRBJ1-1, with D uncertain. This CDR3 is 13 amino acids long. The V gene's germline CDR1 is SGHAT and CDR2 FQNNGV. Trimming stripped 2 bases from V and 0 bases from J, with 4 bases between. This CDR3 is CASSLSVNTEAFF. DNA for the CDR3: TGTGCCAGCAGCTTATCGGTGAACACTGAAGCTTTCTTT.

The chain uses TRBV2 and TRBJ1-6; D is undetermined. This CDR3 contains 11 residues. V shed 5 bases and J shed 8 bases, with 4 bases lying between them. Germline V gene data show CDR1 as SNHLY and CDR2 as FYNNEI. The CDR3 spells CASSRDSPLHF. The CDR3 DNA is TGTGCCAGCAGTCGAGATTCACCCCTCCACTTT. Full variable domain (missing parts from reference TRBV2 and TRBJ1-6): EPEVTQTPSHQVTQMGQEVILRCVPISNHLYFYWYRQILGQKVEFLVSFYNNEISEKSEIFDDQFSVERPDGSNFTLKIRSTKLEDSAMYFCASSRDSPLHFGNGTRLTVT.

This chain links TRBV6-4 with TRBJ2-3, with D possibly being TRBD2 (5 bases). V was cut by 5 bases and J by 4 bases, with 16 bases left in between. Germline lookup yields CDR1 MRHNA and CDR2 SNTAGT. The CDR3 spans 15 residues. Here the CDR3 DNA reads TGTGCCAGCAGTACCTCTACCGAGGGCGCAGATACGCAGTATTTT. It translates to CASSTSTEGADTQYF.